This is a list of T cell receptor beta chains from one sample in a study of T cells expressing NK-cell markers. For each CDR3 protein, TCRdb gives one entry from its re-call of the 5' RACE reads, without DNA. In all, the sample yields about 300,000 distinct CDR3 sequences. Source material: blood T cells: a sorted CD56 or NKG2C T cell subset, CD4+ or CD8+ T cells, or bulk PBMC T cells (not recorded which). The receptors stem from a woman between 18 and 70 years old in good health. Each CDR3 is given with its conserved first and last residue.

V gene	J gene	CDR3 protein
TRBV20-1	TRBJ2-7	CSASGAGSYEQYF
TRBV7-2	TRBJ2-3	CASNSGAGGSTDTQYF
TRBV10-3	TRBJ2-3	CAISESLAGGADTQYF
TRBV6-2/TRBV6-3	TRBJ2-2	CASSYGRRLAGRRQSGELFF
TRBV6-1	TRBJ1-3	CATSRSGQSIGNTIYF
TRBV10-2	TRBJ2-4	CASSESGLAGVARNIQYF
TRBV10-3	TRBJ2-3	CAISSPGQGGPDTQYF
TRBV20-1	TRBJ1-4	CSARDRIYGGPSMGKLFF
TRBV19	TRBJ2-1	CASRPSRQGPYNEQFF
TRBV20-1	TRBJ2-5	CSANRGVETQYF
TRBV19	TRBJ1-5	CASSIQGGNQPQHF
TRBV7-2	TRBJ1-6	CASSLDATNSPLHF
TRBV20-1	TRBJ2-5	CSASALGGQETQYF
TRBV5-1	TRBJ1-4	CASSLAAVATNEKLFF
TRBV20-1	TRBJ1-2	CSARATGTGYGYTF
TRBV20-1	TRBJ2-3	CSEPSGVGDTQYF
TRBV7-8	TRBJ1-1	CASSSQEGSEAFF
TRBV11-2	TRBJ2-5	CASSLVVQGGQETQYF
TRBV10-2	TRBJ2-1	CASSWAGRINEQFF
TRBV29-1	TRBJ2-5	CSVEGTSGRETQYF
TRBV2	TRBJ2-7	CASSVEGPYEQYF
TRBV14	TRBJ2-7	CASSLGSGAYEQYF
TRBV5-1	TRBJ2-3	CASSLWTSGTDTQYF